One and the same sample provided the 10 T cell receptor beta chains below, sequenced in a study of T cell responses to AZD1222 COVID-19 vaccine (dated by TCRdb to 2020 to 2023). Library prep was done by the immunoSEQ multiplex PCR assay. This is the immuneACCESS table as TCRdb keeps it, with only in-frame sequences that have V and J called. A part of the clones is gone; compared with another copy, unresolved V genes explain less than half, and the rest is unexplained. Across this sample there are 68,000 or so clones, with about nine tenths seen only once. The ten biggest clones cover less than 9% of the sample. According to the study, the label for this sample's time point signals: baseline before first vaccination. The sample consisted of peripheral blood, taken on day 0 of AZD1222 vaccination. These TCRs come from an adult in good health.

V and J are TRBV30 and TRBJ1-2, with D perhaps TRBD1 (5 bases). The CDR3 contains 13 residues. The germline gives CDR1 GTSNPN, CDR2 SVGIG (reference sequence). V lost 0 bases and J lost 4, with 9 bases in between. CDR3 sequence: CAWSVGASYGYTF. The CDR3 region has the DNA TGTGCCTGGAGTGTAGGGGCGAGCTATGGCTACACCTTC. Supplemented by reference TRBV30 and TRBJ1-2, the full variable domain reads SQTIHQWPATLVQPVGSPLSLECTVEGTSNPNLYWYRQAAGRGLQLLFYSVGIGQISSEVPQNLSASRPQDRQFILSSKKLLLSDSGFYLCAWSVGASYGYTFGSGTRLTVV.

This CDR3 is CASSSTQEILANQPQHF. CDR3 nucleotide sequence: TGTGCCAGCAGCTCTACACAGGAGATCTTAGCAAATCAGCCCCAGCATTTT. The chain has TRBV7-9 and TRBJ1-5, with D maybe TRBD1 (5 bases). The CDR3 covers 17 residues. Germline lookup yields CDR1 SEHNR and CDR2 FQNEAQ (reference sequence). The germline V and J ends were trimmed by 4 bases and 4 bases, with 20 bases remaining between them.

The chain couples TRBV18 to TRBJ1-1; no clear D gene. The V end was cut by 1 base, the J end by 1 base, with 1 base between. The germline V gene encodes CDR1 KGHSH and CDR2 LQKENI. The CDR3 contains 12 residues. The CDR3 loop reads CASSPRNTEAFF. For the CDR3, the DNA is TGTGCCAGCTCACCACGGAACACTGAAGCTTTCTTT.

The genes are TRBV28 and TRBJ2-1, with 13 bases identical to TRBD2. This CDR3 has 16 residues. The V gene end was trimmed by 4 bases and the J gene end by 4 bases; junction bases not matched to a gene: 4. Germline-derived CDR1 and CDR2 are MDHEN and SYDVKM. This CDR3 is CASSSGLAGAYNEQFF. The CDR3 DNA reads TGTGCCAGCAGTTCCGGACTAGCGGGGGCTTACAATGAGCAGTTCTTC.

This chain links TRBV2 with TRBJ2-5, with 8 bases lining up with TRBD1. V lost 6 bases to trimming and J lost 5 bases; unmatched junction nucleotides: 5. This CDR3 is 13 amino acids long. Germline-derived CDR1 and CDR2 are SNHLY and FYNNEI. The CDR3 nucleotides are TGTGCCAGCAGCAGGGACAGGAGGGAGACCCAGTACTTC. Its translation is CASSRDRRETQYF.

The J gene is TRBJ2-4, the V gene TRBV2, with D possibly TRBD1 on 7 matching bases. Germline lookup yields CDR1 SNHLY and CDR2 FYNNEI. The CDR3 totals 15 residues. V lost 6 bases to trimming and J lost 4 bases, with 16 bases between them. The CDR3 loop is CASSDPRGDKNIQYF. The CDR3, as DNA: TGTGCCAGCAGCGATCCCAGGGGGGATAAAAACATTCAGTACTTC.

The rearrangement uses TRBV5-4 and TRBJ2-1; 8 nucleotides match TRBD2. Unmatched junction bases numbered 3, after V lost 2 bases and J lost 2 bases. The CDR3 runs 15 residues. Germline loops: CDR1 SGHNT, CDR2 YYREEE (reference sequence). The CDR3 sequence is CASSFGGGTYNEQFF. The CDR3 DNA follows: TGTGCCAGCAGCTTTGGCGGGGGGACCTACAATGAGCAGTTCTTC.

V usage is TRBV20-1 and J usage is TRBJ2-5; D possibly corresponds to TRBD2 (5 bases). This CDR3 has 15 residues. The germline V gene has CDR1 DFQATT and CDR2 SNEGSKA (reference sequence). V shed 3 bases and J shed 1 base, with 15 bases lying between them. CDR3 sequence reads: CSASPRAEPQETQYF. CDR3 coding DNA: TGCAGTGCTAGTCCCAGAGCGGAGCCCCAAGAGACCCAGTACTTC.

V is TRBV7-9 and J is TRBJ1-2; D unresolved. The V and J ends lost 3 bases and 4 bases respectively, with 9 bases between them. Germline V lookup: CDR1 SEHNR, CDR2 FQNEAQ (reference sequence). This CDR3 has 13 residues. The DNA for the CDR3 is TGTGCCAGCAGCTTTGTTGCTGGCTATGGCTACACCTTC. It specifies CASSFVAGYGYTF.

J is TRBJ1-3 and V is TRBV23-1, with D unclear. TRBV23-1 is an ORF for which the function is uncertain. V lost 11 bases and J lost 0, with 23 bases in between. The CDR3 consists of 17 residues. The CDR3 loop reads CAGTPSPGFYSGNTIYF. The CDR3 DNA is TGCGCCGGCACCCCGTCACCCGGATTCTACTCTGGAAACACCATATATTTT.